The 19 T cell receptor beta chains reported below all come from one sample, sequenced in a study of Ad26.COV2.S vaccination and SARS-CoV-2 variants. Regarding treatment: 15 to 20 received Ad26.COV2.S at low or high dose, single or two shots; roughly five received placebo; per-sample allocation not given. Sampling was performed 63 days after the first vaccine or placebo injection. Here immunoSEQ multiplex PCR was the method, and the copy in TCRdb shows in-frame clones only, minus some. Among hundreds of thousands of clones listed, 86% were seen once. Source: peripheral blood, taken in a trial of Ad26.COV2.S vaccine versus placebo. These receptors were collected from a person between 18 and 60 years old who received the Ad26.COV2.S COVID-19 vaccine or a placebo.

The chain employs TRBV2 and TRBJ1-1, with 9 bases aligning to TRBD1. This CDR3 region has 14 residues. The ends lost 6 bases at V and 5 bases at J; junction bases unmatched: 7. Germline assignment: CDR1 SNHLY and CDR2 FYNNEI. CDR3 sequence: CASRGQGSITEAFF. The CDR3 region has the DNA TGTGCCAGCAGGGGACAGGGTTCGATAACTGAAGCTTTCTTT. The full variable domain, completed using reference TRBV2 and TRBJ1-1, is EPEVTQTPSHQVTQMGQEVILRCVPISNHLYFYWYRQILGQKVEFLVSFYNNEISEKSEIFDDQFSVERPDGSNFTLKIRSTKLEDSAMYFCASRGQGSITEAFFGQGTRLTVV.

As to this clone: At one of its ends the junction is not consistent with the germline gene, which may arise from a read error. The J gene is TRBJ2-5, the V gene TRBV2; D not resolved. Germline lookup yields CDR1 SNHLY and CDR2 FYNNEI. This CDR3 has 14 amino acids. CDR3 region: CANSGLDWQETQYF. CDR3 nucleotides: TGTGCCAACAGTGGTTTAGACTGGCAAGAGACCCAGTACTTC.

This sequence joins TRBV27 and TRBJ2-7; D unclear. The CDR3 loop spans 16 amino acids. Germline loops: CDR1 MNHEY, CDR2 SMNVEV (reference sequence). The V and J ends lost 5 bases and 2 bases respectively, with 19 bases between them. DNA for the CDR3: TGTGCCAGCAGTCACACTGCCGGAGTTGACGCCTACGAGCAGTACTTC. Translating gives CASSHTAGVDAYEQYF.

The chain links TRBV2 to TRBJ1-1; 7 bases line up with TRBD1. Germline CDR1 SNHLY, CDR2 FYNNEI. The CDR3 runs to 14 residues. J was trimmed by 4 bases and V by 6 bases; bases with no gene match: 8. Here the CDR3 DNA reads TGTGCCAGCAGCATACAGGGGCAGGGCACTGAAGCTTTCTTT. This translates into CASSIQGQGTEAFF.

V gene TRBV19 combines with J gene TRBJ1-5, with 7 bases identical to TRBD1. Germline lookup yields CDR1 LNHDA and CDR2 SQIVND (reference sequence). CDR3 length: 14 residues. The V segment lost 5 bases and the J segment 2 bases; nucleotides outside the gene matches: 3. The CDR3 nucleotides read TGTGCCAGTAGTTTCGGACAGGGCAATCAGCCCCAGCATTTT. This translates into CASSFGQGNQPQHF. Complete variable domain (other parts from reference TRBV19 and TRBJ1-5): DGGITQSPKYLFRKEGQNVTLSCEQNLNHDAMYWYRQDPGQGLRLIYYSQIVNDFQKGDIAEGYSVSREKKESFPLTVTSAQKNPTAFYLCASSFGQGNQPQHFGDGTRLSIL.

This clone appeared a single time. J is TRBJ2-1 and V is TRBV28; TRBD2 matches at 13 bases. CDR1 MDHEN and CDR2 SYDVKM come from the germline V gene. V shed 5 bases and J 7 bases; nucleotides not matched to a gene: 2. CDR3 length: 14 residues. CDR3 coding DNA: TGTGCCAGCAGTGTGGGACTAGCGGGAAATGAGCAGTTCTTC. Translating gives CASSVGLAGNEQFF.

The V and J genes are TRBV27 and TRBJ1-2, with TRBD1 as a possible D gene (6 bases). Germline CDR1 and CDR2: MNHEY and SMNVEV (reference sequence). V shed 8 bases and J shed 7 bases, with 26 bases lying between them. The CDR3 is made up of 16 amino acids. CDR3 coding DNA: TGTGCCAGCCGTGGGGCCGGGACAAGGTCCGTGGCTGGCTACACCTTC. It codes for CASRGAGTRSVAGYTF.

Concerning this clone itself: Other DNA sequences within the sample encode an identical CDR3. The chain has TRBV28 and TRBJ1-1; 11 bases are a match to TRBD1. Trimming at V came to 6 bases and at J to 4 bases, leaving 4 bases not matched to a gene. There are 14 residues in the CDR3. Per germline, CDR1 MDHEN and CDR2 SYDVKM. The CDR3 sequence: CASRPGQGGTEAFF. In DNA form, the CDR3 reads TGTGCCAGCAGGCCGGGACAGGGGGGCACTGAAGCTTTCTTT. Full variable domain (rest looked up from reference TRBV28 and TRBJ1-1): DVKVTQSSRYLVKRTGEKVFLECVQDMDHENMFWYRQDPGLGLRLIYFSYDVKMKEKGDIPEGYSVSREKKERFSLILESASTNQTSMYLCASRPGQGGTEAFFGQGTRLTVV.

The V gene is TRBV30, the J gene TRBJ1-5; no definite D call. The V end lost 0 bases, the J end lost 2 bases, and 17 bases lay between the germline ends. From germline, CDR1 is GTSNPN and CDR2 SVGIG (reference sequence). The CDR3 extends over 17 amino acids. CDR3 DNA sequence: TGTGCCTGGAGTGTACTCGGGCCTCCTGGGGGCAATCAGCCCCAGCATTTT. Translation: CAWSVLGPPGGNQPQHF.

The chain links TRBV4-3 to TRBJ2-7; the match to TRBD1 covers 7 bases. V was clipped by 1 base and J by 4 bases; unmatched bases: 7. Germline V lookup: CDR1 LGHNA, CDR2 YSLEER. The CDR3 loop spans 15 amino acids. The CDR3 region is CASSQVKGAVYEQYF. DNA for the CDR3: TGCGCCAGCAGCCAAGTAAAGGGGGCGGTATACGAGCAGTACTTC.

This clone has only one observation. This chain uses TRBV2 with TRBJ1-6; TRBD1 matches at 7 bases. CDR1 is SNHLY, CDR2 FYNNEI, per germline. Trimming cost V 1 base and J 4 bases; bases outside gene matches: 1. The CDR3 is 15 amino acids. The CDR3 protein is CASSEGGQYNSPLHF. The CDR3 region has the DNA TGTGCCAGCAGTGAAGGGGGACAGTATAATTCACCCCTCCACTTT.

This rearrangement joins TRBV6-5 to TRBJ1-6, with TRBD1 as a possible D gene (6 bases). CDR1 is MNHEY and CDR2 is SVGAGI in the germline V gene. The CDR3 has 15 amino acids. The V and J ends lost 7 bases and 3 bases respectively, with 13 bases between them. The DNA for the CDR3 is TGTGCCAGCACCGAGGGGGAGATCTATAATTCACCCCTCCACTTT. Translating gives CASTEGEIYNSPLHF.

The table lists this clone with a few counts. The rearrangement links TRBV6-4 to TRBJ2-3, with 9 bases matching TRBD1. The CDR3 spans 15 residues. Germline CDR1 is MRHNA and CDR2 is SNTAGT. The trim removed 3 bases at V and 6 bases at J, leaving 7 bases unmatched. Here the CDR3 reads CASSDVGTGLDTQYF. The DNA of the CDR3 is TGTGCCAGCAGTGATGTCGGGACAGGGTTGGATACGCAGTATTTT.

The chain uses TRBV3-1 (or the pseudogene TRBV3-2) and TRBJ1-2; 7 bases map to TRBD1. The CDR3 has 15 amino acids. J lost 6 bases, V lost 4 bases, and 11 bases had no gene match. Germline loops: CDR1 LGHDT, CDR2 YNNKEL (reference sequence). CDR3 region: CASSRSGTELHGYTF. DNA of the CDR3: TGTGCCAGCAGCCGTTCCGGGACAGAGCTACATGGCTACACCTTC.

This chain links TRBV30 with TRBJ2-1, with TRBD2 matching 7 bases. The CDR3 loop spans 14 amino acids. After removal of 4 bases from V and 1 base from J, the junction contained 4 bases not matched to a gene. Germline assignment: CDR1 GTSNPN and CDR2 SVGIG (reference sequence). In DNA, the CDR3 is TGTGCCTGGACCAGCGGGAATTCCTACAATGAGCAGTTCTTC. Translated, it gives CAWTSGNSYNEQFF. The variable domain in full, completed from reference TRBV30 and TRBJ2-1, reads SQTIHQWPATLVQPVGSPLSLECTVEGTSNPNLYWYRQAAGRGLQLLFYSVGIGQISSEVPQNLSASRPQDRQFILSSKKLLLSDSGFYLCAWTSGNSYNEQFFGPGTRLTVL.

DNA of the CDR3: TGTGCCTGGACCACCCAGGGAAATCAGCCCCAGCATTTT. This translates into CAWTTQGNQPQHF. The V and J genes are TRBV30 and TRBJ1-5, with D maybe TRBD1 (5 bases). The CDR3 is made up of 13 amino acids. The germline gives CDR1 GTSNPN, CDR2 SVGIG (reference sequence). V dropped 4 bases and J dropped 4 bases, with 11 bases sitting between them.

The CDR3 nucleotides read TGTGCCACCAGTGATTCCCGGGTCTCTAACTATGGCTACACCTTC. It encodes CATSDSRVSNYGYTF. The chain uses TRBV24-1 and TRBJ1-2; D gene ambiguous. The germline V and J ends were trimmed by 2 bases and 0 bases, with 9 bases remaining between them. The CDR3 has 15 residues. Germline CDR1 KGHDR, CDR2 SFDVKD.

This rearrangement joins TRBV7-2 to TRBJ2-5, with D possibly matching TRBD2 (5 bases). The length of the CDR3 is 15 residues. V was pared by 3 bases and J by 1 base, with 12 bases between. Germline V gene sequence: CDR1 SGHTA, CDR2 FQGNSA. The CDR3 reads CASSLMGGPQETQYF. The CDR3 DNA reads as TGTGCCAGCAGCTTGATGGGCGGGCCCCAAGAGACCCAGTACTTC.

The chain couples TRBV3-1 (or the pseudogene TRBV3-2) to TRBJ2-7; D is possibly TRBD2 (6 bases). The CDR3 covers 14 residues. V was cut by 3 bases and J by 2 bases, with 11 bases left in between. Germline loops: CDR1 LGHDT, CDR2 YNNKEL (reference sequence). CDR3 amino acids: CASSQSGLTYEQYF. CDR3 nucleotide sequence: TGTGCCAGCAGCCAGTCGGGACTGACCTACGAGCAGTACTTC.